The 24 T cell receptor beta chains listed next were all sequenced from one sample in a study of T cell repertoires in cytomegalovirus infection. One entry per CDR3 protein, called by TCRdb with MiXCR from the reads. The sample lists more than 400,000 distinct CDR3 sequences, 26% occurring once. The sequenced material came from PBMCs. The receptors derive from a human donor in good health (CMV status not recorded). Some clones in this sample may be carry-over from other donors' samples.

The table lists this clonotype with a few counts. V and J are TRBV5-4 and TRBJ2-7; possible D gene TRBD2, 5 bases. The V end lost 0 bases, the J end lost 3 bases, and 10 bases lay between the germline ends. CDR1 and CDR2 (germline): SGHNT, YYREEE (reference sequence). The CDR3 is 14 amino acids. CDR3 loop: CASSLEAANYEQYF. CDR3 DNA sequence: TGTGCCAGCAGCTTGGAAGCGGCCAACTACGAGCAGTACTTC.

The sample holds many counts of this clonotype. The chain carries TRBV7-8 and TRBJ1-1, with D unresolved. CDR1 and CDR2 from the germline V gene are SGHVS and FQNEAQ. The CDR3 runs 14 residues. V lost 4 bases and J 0 bases, leaving 9 bases between the germline ends. The DNA for the CDR3 is TGTGCCAGCAGCTCCCGAGTGCTGAACACTGAAGCTTTCTTT. It encodes CASSSRVLNTEAFF.

This clonotype was counted a few times. The gene calls are TRBV7-3 and TRBJ2-3; D is possibly TRBD1 (6 bases). This CDR3 region has 14 residues. V dropped 5 bases and J dropped 3 bases, with 12 bases sitting between them. Looked up from germline, CDR1 is SGHTA and CDR2 is FQGTGA. CDR3 protein: CASSAQGPTDTQYF. DNA for the CDR3: TGTGCCAGCAGCGCACAGGGACCGACAGATACGCAGTATTTT.

In this sample, this clonotype turned up many times. This chain connects TRBV7-8 to TRBJ1-2, with a tentative D call TRBD1 (5 bases). The V gene lost 5 bases and the J gene lost 1 base, with 14 bases spanning the gap. This CDR3 is built from 15 residues. Germline V lookup: CDR1 SGHVS, CDR2 FQNEAQ. The CDR3 nucleotides are TGTGCCAGCAGCCCCCGGGGGTTGCTTAACTATGGCTACACCTTC. It translates to CASSPRGLLNYGYTF.

The J gene is TRBJ1-3, the V gene TRBV7-2; D is possibly TRBD1 (6 bases). The CDR3 consists of 16 residues. V was trimmed by 5 bases and J by 4 bases, leaving 18 bases between them. Germline CDR1 SGHTA, CDR2 FQGNSA. CDR3 residues: CASSTRGLLLGNTIYF. In nucleotides, the CDR3 is TGTGCCAGCAGCACCAGGGGCCTACTCCTGGGAAACACCATATATTTT.

This chain connects TRBV7-6 to TRBJ2-2; possible D gene TRBD1, 6 bases. The CDR3 is 15 residues long. Trimming cost V 8 bases and J 0 bases, with 13 bases left between them. Germline V gene sequence: CDR1 SGHVS, CDR2 FNYEAQ. The CDR3 reads CASSEGTPNTGELFF. CDR3 coding DNA: TGTGCCAGCTCCGAAGGGACACCGAACACCGGGGAGCTGTTTTTT.

This clonotype was detected ten times or more. The chain couples TRBV19 to TRBJ2-1, with a weak D call TRBD2 (6 bases). This CDR3 is 14 amino acids long. The V gene's germline CDR1 is LNHDA and CDR2 SQIVND (reference sequence). V shed 3 bases and J shed 6 bases, with 12 bases lying between them. CDR3 nucleotide sequence: TGTGCCAGTAGTATCGGGAGTGGAGGCAATGAGCAGTTCTTC. Translation: CASSIGSGGNEQFF. Together with reference TRBV19 and TRBJ2-1, the CDR3 gives the full variable domain: DGGITQSPKYLFRKEGQNVTLSCEQNLNHDAMYWYRQDPGQGLRLIYYSQIVNDFQKGDIAEGYSVSREKKESFPLTVTSAQKNPTAFYLCASSIGSGGNEQFFGPGTRLTVL.

Concerning this clonotype: It may be a read error: a sequence one base away is much more abundant. V usage is TRBV19 and J usage is TRBJ2-1, with 12 bases fitting TRBD2. Losses at the gene ends were 7 bases for V and 8 bases for J; bases not matched to a gene: 3. Germline values: CDR1 LNHDA, CDR2 SQIVND (reference sequence). This CDR3 has 13 amino acids. CDR3 loop: CASTTSGSYEQFF. CDR3 DNA: TGTGCCAGTACGACTAGCGGGAGCTATGAGCAGTTCTTC.

This clonotype was seen ten or more times. The gene calls are TRBV7-2 and TRBJ1-4, with a possible D match to TRBD1 (5 bases). CDR3 length: 15 residues. Trimming stripped 4 bases from V and 2 bases from J, with 11 bases between. The germline V gene has CDR1 SGHTA and CDR2 FQGNSA. The CDR3 DNA sequence: TGTGCCAGCAGCTCCCGTTGGGGGACTAATGAAAAACTGTTTTTT. It is translated as CASSSRWGTNEKLFF.

The rearrangement uses TRBV10-3 and TRBJ2-1, with 8 bases identical to TRBD2. Trimming cost V 6 bases and J 6 bases; bases outside gene matches: 4. Germline values: CDR1 ENHRY, CDR2 SYGVKD. The CDR3 has 13 residues. CDR3 region: CAIRTSEINEQFF. In DNA form, the CDR3 reads TGTGCCATCAGGACTAGCGAAATCAATGAGCAGTTCTTC.

This clonotype has just a few counts. The chain joins TRBV6-5 to TRBJ1-2, with D perhaps matching TRBD1 (5 bases). The CDR3 is made up of 15 amino acids. The ends were cut back, 2 bases at V and 5 bases at J, with 15 bases in the middle. The germline V gene encodes CDR1 MNHEY and CDR2 SVGAGI. The CDR3 loop reads CASSYNGGDPYGYTF. Here the CDR3 DNA reads TGTGCCAGCAGTTACAACGGGGGGGACCCATATGGCTACACCTTC.

This clonotype has a count of ten or more. The chain recombines TRBV6-2 or TRBV6-3 with TRBJ1-1; D gene ambiguous. Trimming left V 1 base short and J 4 bases short, with 4 bases between. This CDR3 is built from 12 residues. Per germline, CDR1 MNHEY and CDR2 SVGEGT. The CDR3 DNA is TGTGCCAGCAGTTACTGGGGCACTGAAGCTTTCTTT. It translates to CASSYWGTEAFF.

This clonotype is medium-sized within its sample. The chain is built from TRBV7-2 and TRBJ1-2; D gene uncertain. This CDR3 is 15 amino acids long. The ends were cut back, 1 base at V and 3 bases at J, with 12 bases in the middle. Germline CDR1 is SGHTA and CDR2 is FQGNSA. CDR3 bases: TGTGCCAGCAGCTTAGATGCAGGCCCCTACTATGGCTACACCTTC. Translating it yields CASSLDAGPYYGYTF.

This clonotype was counted ten times or more. The chain has TRBV7-8 and TRBJ1-4; TRBD1 matches 8 bases. V was pared by 5 bases and J by 5 bases, with 10 bases of the junction left unmatched. The CDR3 sequence is 16 residues long. CDR1 and CDR2 from the germline V gene are SGHVS and FQNEAQ. The CDR3 reads CASSAWNRGTNEKLFF. Written as DNA, the CDR3 is TGTGCCAGCAGCGCCTGGAACAGGGGGACGAATGAAAAACTGTTTTTT.

This sequence joins TRBV12-3 or TRBV12-4 and TRBJ1-5; 7 bases map to TRBD1. The CDR3 covers 14 residues. V lost 6 bases and J lost 0; bases outside the gene matches: 2. The CDR3 here is CASRRQGSNQPQHF. Here the CDR3 DNA reads TGTGCCAGCAGGCGACAGGGTAGCAATCAGCCCCAGCATTTT.

This clonotype was seen at least ten times. The CDR3 bases are TGTGCCAGCAGCTTAGTGACTGGTGGTCAGCCCCAGCATTTT. This codes for CASSLVTGGQPQHF. V and J are TRBV7-8 and TRBJ1-5; D uncertain. V shed 1 base and J shed 6 bases, with 10 bases lying between them. Germline lookup yields CDR1 SGHVS and CDR2 FQNEAQ. The CDR3 runs 14 residues.

The rearrangement links TRBV29-1 to TRBJ2-4, with TRBD2 as a possible D gene (5 bases). Per the germline V gene, CDR1 is SQVTM and CDR2 is ANQGSEA. V was pared by 5 bases and J by 0 bases, with 17 bases between. This CDR3 spans 16 amino acids. The CDR3 protein is CSVREAAPLAKNIQYF. DNA of the CDR3: TGCAGCGTTAGAGAAGCGGCACCCTTAGCCAAAAACATTCAGTACTTC.

Points on this clonotype: The junction departs from the called germline gene at one end, perhaps through a read error. The rearrangement joins TRBV20-1 to TRBJ2-5; 9 positions agree with TRBD2. CDR3 size: 12 residues. CDR1 and CDR2 (germline): DFQATT, SNEGSKA (reference sequence). CDR3 protein: CSASPLAGYRHF. Here the CDR3 DNA reads TGCAGTGCTAGCCCGCTAGCGGGGTACCGCCACTTC.

The chain employs TRBV29-1 and TRBJ1-1; TRBD1 matches at 7 bases. The J segment lost 2 bases and the V segment lost 7 bases, leaving 7 bases of the junction unmatched. Germline assignment: CDR1 SQVTM and CDR2 ANQGSEA. CDR3 length: 13 amino acids. CDR3 protein: CSAAGGLNTEAFF. CDR3 in DNA: TGCAGCGCCGCAGGGGGGCTAAACACTGAAGCTTTCTTT.

There are many counts of this clonotype. The chain joins TRBV7-2 to TRBJ1-2; maybe TRBD1 (5 bases). V was trimmed by 0 bases and J by 4 bases, leaving 6 bases between them. This CDR3 has 13 amino acids. Germline loops: CDR1 SGHTA, CDR2 FQGNSA. The CDR3 is CASSLARAYGYTF. The CDR3 nucleotides read TGTGCCAGCAGCTTAGCCAGGGCCTATGGCTACACCTTC.

The gene calls are TRBV30 and TRBJ1-3, with D unclear. Trimming cost V 0 bases and J 0 bases, with 18 bases left between them. This CDR3 is built from 18 residues. The germline V gene encodes CDR1 GTSNPN and CDR2 SVGIG (reference sequence). This CDR3 reads CAWSVSILGRSSGNTIYF. For the CDR3, the DNA is TGTGCCTGGAGTGTATCTATTCTCGGCCGAAGCTCTGGAAACACCATATATTTT.

Ten or more counts support this clonotype. This chain connects TRBV7-2 to TRBJ2-7; 11 nucleotides agree with TRBD2. V dropped 5 bases and J dropped 0; count of bases not matched to a gene: 24. This CDR3 region has 22 residues. Germline V CDR1 and CDR2: SGHTA, FQGNSA. CDR3 sequence reads: CASSPSRLAGGLQLLSSYEQYF. The CDR3 region has the DNA TGTGCCAGCAGCCCCTCACGGTTAGCGGGAGGGCTCCAGTTACTAAGCTCCTACGAGCAGTACTTC.

The chain recombines TRBV11-1 with TRBJ1-3; maybe TRBD1 (5 bases). This CDR3 is 12 amino acids long. V was cut by 6 bases and J by 8 bases, with 11 bases left in between. The germline gives CDR1 SGHAT, CDR2 FQDESV (reference sequence). CDR3 region: CASRSPGDTIYF. The CDR3 DNA sequence: TGTGCCAGCAGATCTCCGGGGGACACCATATATTTT.

This clonotype was seen a handful of times. The rearrangement joins TRBV28 to TRBJ1-4; D is perhaps TRBD1 (6 bases). Trimming cost V 6 bases and J 8 bases, with 22 bases left between them. Germline V gives CDR1 MDHEN, CDR2 SYDVKM. The CDR3 extends over 16 amino acids. Written as DNA, the CDR3 is TGTGCCAGCAGGATGATGATGGACAGCGCCGGGGAAAAACTGTTTTTT. Protein product: CASRMMMDSAGEKLFF.